The rows below give T cell receptor beta chains drawn from one sample of a study of T cell responses to AZD1222 COVID-19 vaccine. Here immunoSEQ multiplex PCR was the method, and the copy in TCRdb shows in-frame clones only, minus some. The table shows 100,000 to 150,000 clones, with 91% occurring only once. Material: peripheral blood, obtained on day 0 of AZD1222 vaccination. The receptors shown here come from an adult in good health. Each CDR3 is given with its conserved first and last residue. The D gene is left open where the match is weak. Size is stated for part of the rows, as once, few or many counts, or as a class when the clone is expanded.

J,size,length,D,V,DNA,CDR3
TRBJ1-1,once,15,NA,TRBV9,TGTGCCAGCAGCTCCGTGGGAGGGCTGTCCACTGAAGCTTTCTTT,CASSSVGGLSTEAFF
TRBJ2-3,NA,14,NA,TRBV10-3,TGTGCCATCTCCCCCGGACCCGGGGCAGATACGCAGTATTTT,CAISPGPGADTQYF
TRBJ2-2,NA,17,NA,TRBV9,TGTGCCAGCAGCGTAGGGCCGAGGCCCTCTGACACCGGGGAGCTGTTTTTT,CASSVGPRPSDTGELFF
TRBJ2-1,few,11,NA,TRBV2,TGTGCCAGCAGTGAAGGGAGGGCCCAGTTCTTC,CASSEGRAQFF
TRBJ1-2,NA,16,NA,TRBV15,TGTGCCACCAGCAGAGATTTAATGGGCCTTAACTATGGCTACACCTTC,CATSRDLMGLNYGYTF
TRBJ1-2,NA,10,NA,TRBV20-1,TGCAGTGCTCCGAACTATGGCTACACCTTC,CSAPNYGYTF
TRBJ2-7,NA,14,TRBD1,TRBV7-2,TGTGCCAGCAGCATCGCCGGGACAGTCTACGAGCAGTACTTC,CASSIAGTVYEQYF
TRBJ2-2,NA,13,NA,TRBV7-8,TGTGCCAGCAGCTTAGTCGAGACCGGGGAGCTGTTTTTT,CASSLVETGELFF
TRBJ1-2,NA,14,NA,TRBV5-1,TGCGCCAGCAGCTTGGCCGTGATGGGCTATGGCTACACCTTC,CASSLAVMGYGYTF
TRBJ2-3,once,16,NA,TRBV28,TGTGCCAGCAAGCAGTTTACTAATGCTCACACAGATACGCAGTATTTT,CASKQFTNAHTDTQYF
TRBJ2-3,NA,14,NA,TRBV18,TGTGCCAGCTCAACGGATATGGTGACAGATACGCAGTATTTT,CASSTDMVTDTQYF
TRBJ1-6,few,13,TRBD1,TRBV30,TGTGCCTACGGGACAGGGCTCAATTCACCCCTCCACTTT,CAYGTGLNSPLHF
TRBJ1-1,NA,14,NA,TRBV5-1,TGCGCCAGCAGCTTGGGAGTGGGGGCCGCTGAAGCTTTCTTT,CASSLGVGAAEAFF
TRBJ2-3,NA,14,NA,TRBV7-8,TGTGCCAGCAGCTTAAGAGGCAGCACAGATACGCAGTATTTT,CASSLRGSTDTQYF
TRBJ1-1,NA,14,NA,TRBV4-2,TGTGCCAGCAGCCGGTTACAGGGAACCACTGAAGCTTTCTTT,CASSRLQGTTEAFF
TRBJ2-5,NA,11,NA,TRBV19,TGTGCCAGTAGAACCCAAGAGACCCAGTACTTC,CASRTQETQYF
TRBJ1-1,NA,13,NA,TRBV6-4,TGTGCCAGCAAGGGGGGCTCGAACACTGAAGCTTTCTTT,CASKGGSNTEAFF
TRBJ1-6,NA,15,TRBD1,TRBV7-9,TGTGCCAGCAGCTTAGGACAGGGCAATAATTCACCCCTCCACTTT,CASSLGQGNNSPLHF
TRBJ2-2,few,13,NA,TRBV6-5,TGTGCCAGCAGTTACCCGCCAGCCGGGGAGCTGTTTTTT,CASSYPPAGELFF
TRBJ1-2,NA,16,TRBD1,TRBV5-4,TGTGCCAGCAGCTTGGGGGGACAGGGCCGGGGAGGGGGCTACACCTTC,CASSLGGQGRGGGYTF
TRBJ2-7,NA,13,NA,TRBV27,TGTGCCAGCAGTTTATCGGTAGGCCGAGAGCAGTACTTC,CASSLSVGREQYF
TRBJ1-1,NA,12,NA,TRBV7-3,TGTGCCAGCAGCCCATCGGGACAAGAAGCTTTCTTT,CASSPSGQEAFF
TRBJ1-1,NA,12,NA,TRBV2,TGTGCCAGCAGTGATTTACGGGCTGAAGCTTTCTTT,CASSDLRAEAFF
TRBJ1-1,NA,13,NA,TRBV7-8,TGTGCCAGCAGCTTCGAACCGGGTACTGAAGCTTTCTTT,CASSFEPGTEAFF
TRBJ2-5,NA,13,NA,TRBV4-2,TGTGCCAGCAGCCAAGATACTAGCGAGACCCAGTACTTC,CASSQDTSETQYF
TRBJ1-6,NA,11,NA,TRBV2,TGTGCCAGCAGTCCGGAGGTTCCCCTCCACTTT,CASSPEVPLHF
TRBJ2-3,once,17,TRBD1,TRBV24-1,TGTGCCACCAGTGATCCGATCCGGGACAGGGCTGTGAATACGCAGTATTTT,CATSDPIRDRAVNTQYF
TRBJ1-2,once,17,TRBD1,TRBV4-1,TGCGCCAGCAGCCAAGATTATGAGGGGACAGGGGTAGGGGGCTACACCTTC,CASSQDYEGTGVGGYTF
TRBJ2-7,NA,17,NA,TRBV2,TGTGCCAGCAGTGATTGGGGGCAGCTAGATTTCTCCTACGAGCAGTACTTC,CASSDWGQLDFSYEQYF
TRBJ1-2,few,14,TRBD1,TRBV5-1,TGCGCCAGCAGCTTGATGACAGGGCGGGATGGCTACACCTTC,CASSLMTGRDGYTF
TRBJ2-2,NA,15,NA,TRBV19,TGTGCCAGTAGTACGGCAGGGGTGAACACCGGGGAGCTGTTTTTT,CASSTAGVNTGELFF
TRBJ2-1,NA,14,NA,TRBV28,TGTGCCAGCCGTATTCGAGGGACTGGCAATGAGCAGTTCTTC,CASRIRGTGNEQFF
TRBJ1-4,NA,14,NA,TRBV7-9,TGTGCCAGCAGCTTCGGGGGTTTCGGTGAAAAACTGTTTTTT,CASSFGGFGEKLFF
TRBJ2-7,few,15,NA,TRBV6-1,TGTGCCAGCAGTGAACGGGGGGACAGCTCCTACGAGCAGTACTTC,CASSERGDSSYEQYF
TRBJ2-1,NA,15,TRBD2,TRBV7-3,TGTGCCAGCAGCTTGCAGGCGGGAGGGTACAATGAGCAGTTCTTC,CASSLQAGGYNEQFF
TRBJ1-2,NA,16,NA,TRBV7-9,TGTGCCAGCAGCCCCCCATCAGGGATAGGCTACTTTGGCTACACCTTC,CASSPPSGIGYFGYTF
TRBJ1-2,NA,13,TRBD1,TRBV30,TGTGCCTGGTACCCCGGGACAGGGATTGGCTACACCTTC,CAWYPGTGIGYTF
TRBJ1-1,NA,15,NA,TRBV19,TGTGCCAGTAGTACCGAAGGACGTTTACGAACTGAAGCTTTCTTT,CASSTEGRLRTEAFF
TRBJ2-5,once,13,NA,TRBV11-1,TGTGCCAGCAGCCTAGGGTACCAAGAGACCCAGTACTTC,CASSLGYQETQYF
TRBJ2-1,few,18,TRBD2,TRBV5-1,TGCGCCAGCAGCTTCGGGACTAGCGGGAGGGCCACCTACAATGAGCAGTTCTTC,CASSFGTSGRATYNEQFF
TRBJ1-1,NA,13,TRBD1,TRBV12-3/TRBV12-4,TGTGCCAGCAGAAGGACAGGGGGGATTGAAGCTTTCTTT,CASRRTGGIEAFF
TRBJ2-2,NA,15,NA,TRBV28,TGTGCCAGCAGTTTAGGGCTACCCGGATCCGGGGAGCTGTTTTTT,CASSLGLPGSGELFF
TRBJ2-5,once,11,NA,TRBV12-3/TRBV12-4,TGTGCCAGCAGTCCCGCTGAGACCCAGTACTTC,CASSPAETQYF
TRBJ2-5,NA,16,TRBD2,TRBV30,TGTGCCTGGAGTGTAACAGCGGGAGGGGGACAAGAGACCCAGTACTTC,CAWSVTAGGGQETQYF
TRBJ1-5,few,15,NA,TRBV5-6,TGTGCCAGCAGCTTGGCCACGGGGGCTGGACAGCCCCAGCATTTT,CASSLATGAGQPQHF
TRBJ1-1,NA,13,TRBD1,TRBV6-2/TRBV6-3,TGTGCCAGCAGTCGAACCGGGACAGAAGCGGCTTTCTTT,CASSRTGTEAAFF
TRBJ1-6,NA,15,NA,TRBV12-5,TGTGCTAGTGGTTTGGACAGGGCCACTAATTCACCCCTCCACTTT,CASGLDRATNSPLHF
TRBJ1-6,NA,14,NA,TRBV19,TGTGCCAGTAGTAGCGGACCCCGAAATTCACCCCTCCACTTT,CASSSGPRNSPLHF
TRBJ1-2,few,12,TRBD1,TRBV6-5,TGTGCCAGCAGTTCAGGGGGCATTGGCTACACCTTC,CASSSGGIGYTF
TRBJ2-4,NA,15,TRBD1,TRBV30,TGTGCCTGGAGTAGGACAGGGAGAGTCGAAAACATTCAGTACTTC,CAWSRTGRVENIQYF
TRBJ1-5,NA,15,NA,TRBV28,TGTGCCAGCAGTTTATCAGGGGTGAGCAATCAGCCCCAGCATTTT,CASSLSGVSNQPQHF